This TCR beta chain was documented in a study of shared clonotypes between healthy human individuals. Authors' data handling: ImmunoSEQ output lacked quality scores and full-length reads, limiting matched filtering. Data came from immunoSEQ multiplex PCR; TCRdb stores just in-frame clones and leaves some out. D and trimming come from the DNA, and the V and J calls and clone size come from that table. This sample has 2.3 million or so clones, with about 92% found just once. The germline V and J ends were trimmed by 5 bases and 4 bases, with 9 bases remaining between them. CDR1 and CDR2 (germline): WSHSY, SAAADI. This CDR3 spans 14 amino acids. On this clone itself: Additional DNA sequences in this sample encode the identical CDR3.

This receptor was taken from a man between 18 and 35 years old in good health. Some clones in this sample may be carry-over from other donors' samples. The V call is TRBV10-2, the J call TRBJ2-6; D not certain. Source material: naive CD4+ T cells from PBMCs. Subset defined: CD45RA+ positively selected. The CDR3 spells CASSQLGGANVLTF. In DNA form, the CDR3 reads TGCGCCAGCAGTCAGCTGGGGGGGGCCAACGTCCTGACTTTC.